The rows below give T cell receptor beta chains drawn from one sample of a study of radiotherapy plus CTLA-4 blockade in lung cancer. Sequenced by immunoSEQ multiplex PCR; TCRdb stores in-frame clones only, minus some. The profile shows some 78,000 clones, more than 75% of them singletons. The material was peripheral blood, obtained from a patient treated with radiotherapy plus ipilimumab. The source of these receptors is a human donor with non-small cell lung cancer who had a partial response to radiotherapy plus ipilimumab. The conserved cysteine and the conserved F or W are not part of the CDR3 here. The order of the fields is V gene, J gene, CDR3 protein.

V: TRBV9; J: TRBJ2-1; CDR3: ASSPHGSSRNNEQF
V: TRBV28; J: TRBJ2-2; CDR3: ASSFMGQNTGELF
V: TRBV7-9; J: TRBJ2-1; CDR3: ASLEGAGNEQF
V: TRBV2; J: TRBJ2-2; CDR3: ASRRGQVNTGELF
V: TRBV19; J: TRBJ1-5; CDR3: ASRRPYTDQPQH
V: TRBV5-3; J: TRBJ2-5; CDR3: ARSGHREFDQY
V: TRBV7-2; J: TRBJ2-3; CDR3: ASSPQRLAGRTDTQY
V: TRBV19; J: TRBJ2-1; CDR3: ASSRLAGGKGYEQF
V: TRBV6-1; J: TRBJ1-5; CDR3: ASSGQGVSNQPQH
V: TRBV4-3; J: TRBJ2-1; CDR3: ASSQDGLAGQNEQF
V: TRBV6-5; J: TRBJ2-4; CDR3: ASSSDRLTAKNIQY
V: TRBV27; J: TRBJ1-4; CDR3: ASSLVGATNEKLF
V: TRBV7-8; J: TRBJ1-4; CDR3: ASSSRGQGFGEKLF
V: TRBV6-1; J: TRBJ1-1; CDR3: ASTPVGDTEAF
V: TRBV14; J: TRBJ1-2; CDR3: ASSPGQYNYGYT
V: TRBV6-1; J: TRBJ2-1; CDR3: ASRSGTYNEQF
V: TRBV30; J: TRBJ1-1; CDR3: AWSIQGNTEAF
V: TRBV7-9; J: TRBJ2-3; CDR3: ASSLAGTSGSTDTQY
V: TRBV9; J: TRBJ1-2; CDR3: ASSLDRGANGYT
V: TRBV9; J: TRBJ1-5; CDR3: ASSVHWQSNQPQH
V: TRBV15; J: TRBJ2-3; CDR3: ATSRSGTRRTDTQY
V: TRBV6-1; J: TRBJ2-2; CDR3: ASSGIKPGTLYTGELF
V: TRBV19; J: TRBJ1-1; CDR3: ASSTRTGGNTEAF
V: TRBV7-8; J: TRBJ2-2; CDR3: ASSLAPSGRAITGELF
V: TRBV5-6; J: TRBJ1-5; CDR3: ASSSRGWNQPQH
V: TRBV5-1; J: TRBJ2-7; CDR3: ASSPGAGEPLEQY
V: TRBV7-8; J: TRBJ2-5; CDR3: ASSLGQGLQETQY
V: TRBV7-3; J: TRBJ2-1; CDR3: ASSLTPGQGGSEQF
V: TRBV28; J: TRBJ2-7; CDR3: ASTDGAGPRLEQY
V: TRBV7-9; J: TRBJ1-3; CDR3: ASSRTGGFGNTIY
V: TRBV6-6; J: TRBJ1-1; CDR3: ASRPGETEAF
V: TRBV5-5; J: TRBJ2-5; CDR3: ASSRVGARETQY
V: TRBV28; J: TRBJ1-4; CDR3: ASVRPGVEGEKLF
V: TRBV5-1; J: TRBJ1-2; CDR3: ASSPRTGELPGYT
V: TRBV30; J: TRBJ2-1; CDR3: AWEGQSSYNEQF
V: TRBV6-9; J: TRBJ1-5; CDR3: ASSYPSETELLHSNQPQH
V: TRBV6-1; J: TRBJ1-1; CDR3: ASILLPGMVTEAF
V: TRBV6-5; J: TRBJ1-4; CDR3: ASSYGEGGSEKLF